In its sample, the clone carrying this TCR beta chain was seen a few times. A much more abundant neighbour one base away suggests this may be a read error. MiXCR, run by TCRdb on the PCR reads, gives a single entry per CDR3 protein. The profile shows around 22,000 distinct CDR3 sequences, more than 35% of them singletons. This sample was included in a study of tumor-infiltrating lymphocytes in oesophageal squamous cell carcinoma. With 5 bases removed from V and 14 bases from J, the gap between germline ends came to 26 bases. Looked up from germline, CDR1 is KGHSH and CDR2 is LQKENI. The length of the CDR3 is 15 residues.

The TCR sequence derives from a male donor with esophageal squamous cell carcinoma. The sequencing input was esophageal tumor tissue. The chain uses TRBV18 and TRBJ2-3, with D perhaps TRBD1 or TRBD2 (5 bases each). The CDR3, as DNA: TGTGCCAGCTCAAGCCAGGGCGCAGAAACCGGGGAGCTGTATTTT. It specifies CASSSQGAETGELYF.